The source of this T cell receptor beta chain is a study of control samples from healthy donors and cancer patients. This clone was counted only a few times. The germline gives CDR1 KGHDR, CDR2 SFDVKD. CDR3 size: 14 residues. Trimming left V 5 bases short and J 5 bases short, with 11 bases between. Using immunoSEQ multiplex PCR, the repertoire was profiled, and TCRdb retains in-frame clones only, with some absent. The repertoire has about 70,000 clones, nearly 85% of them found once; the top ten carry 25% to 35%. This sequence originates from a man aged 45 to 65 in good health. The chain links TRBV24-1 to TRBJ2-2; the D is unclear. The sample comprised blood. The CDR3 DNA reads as TGTGCCACCAGTGGCCTTGCTAGGACCGGGGAGCTGTTTTTT. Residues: CATSGLARTGELFF.